This T cell receptor beta chain was retrieved from a study of OX40 agonist ivuxolimab in advanced cancers. Study information: Hepatocellular carcinoma, melanoma, renal cell or head and neck cancer affected the dose-escalation patients. The study, taken as a whole, reports: The investigators did not determine what antigen specificity the expanded peripheral T cells had.

With autoimmune disease history or systemic immunosuppression, patients were excluded. Data came from immunoSEQ multiplex PCR; TCRdb stores just in-frame clones and leaves some out. Here the sample spans about 93,000 clones, nearly 90% being singletons. On this clone itself: The antigen is unknown.

CDR3 length equals 14 residues. V lost 1 base to trimming and J lost 9 bases, with 14 bases between them. Germline values: CDR1 SGHRS, CDR2 YFSETQ. The chain employs TRBV5-1 and TRBJ2-1; possible D gene TRBD1, 6 bases. This material consisted of CD4+ or CD8+ T cells sorted from blood, taken in a trial of the OX40 agonist ivuxolimab. The TCR comes from an adult with an advanced solid tumor such as melanoma, head and neck, liver or kidney cancer. This chain's CDR3 is CASSLTQGIGEQFF. For the CDR3, the DNA is TGCGCCAGCAGCTTGACTCAGGGGATAGGTGAGCAGTTCTTC.